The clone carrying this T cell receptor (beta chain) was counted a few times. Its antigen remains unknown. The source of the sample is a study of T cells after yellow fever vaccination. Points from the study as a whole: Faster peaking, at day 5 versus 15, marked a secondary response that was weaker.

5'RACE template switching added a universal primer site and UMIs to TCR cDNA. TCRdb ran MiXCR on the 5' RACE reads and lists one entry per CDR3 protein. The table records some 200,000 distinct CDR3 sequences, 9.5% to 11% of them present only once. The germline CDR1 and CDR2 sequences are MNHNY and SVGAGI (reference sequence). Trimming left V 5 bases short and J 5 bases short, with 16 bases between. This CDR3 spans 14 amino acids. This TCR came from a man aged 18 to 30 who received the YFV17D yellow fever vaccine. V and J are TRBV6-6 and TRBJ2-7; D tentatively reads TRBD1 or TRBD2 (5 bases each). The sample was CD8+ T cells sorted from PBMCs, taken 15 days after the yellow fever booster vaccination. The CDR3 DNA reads TGTGCCAGCAGTACCTCCGGGACGGCGGACGAGCAGTACGTC. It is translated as CASSTSGTADEQYV.